The 18 T cell receptor beta chains in this list originate from one sample, sequenced in a study of T cell responses to AZD1222 COVID-19 vaccine (dated by TCRdb to the early 2020s). Per the publication, the time point label means: baseline before first vaccination. The library was built by means of the immunoSEQ multiplex PCR assay. Here the immuneACCESS table is served through TCRdb, limited to in-frame sequences with V and J called. Missing clones are a known gap in these copies; in checked studies unresolved V genes cover under half, and the rest lacks a known reason. Within this sample are approximately 100,000 clones, with around nine tenths of them counted one time only. Together, the top ten hold roughly an eighth of the sample. The sequencing used peripheral blood, collected on day 0 of AZD1222 vaccination. Receptor source: an adult in good health.

The chain recombines TRBV4-1 with TRBJ2-3, with 8 bases aligning to TRBD2. Germline CDR1 MGHRA, CDR2 YSYEKL. Unmatched junction bases numbered 12, after V lost 1 base and J lost 6 bases. The CDR3 loop spans 17 amino acids. CDR3 amino acids: CASSQGGRQGRRDTQYF. CDR3 nucleotides: TGCGCCAGCAGCCAAGGCGGGAGGCAAGGGAGGAGGGATACGCAGTATTTT.

The rearrangement uses TRBV25-1 and TRBJ2-5; D may be TRBD1 (6 bases). Germline V CDR1 and CDR2: MGHDK, SYGVNS. The CDR3 runs 14 residues. V lost 2 bases and J 3 bases, leaving 10 bases between the germline ends. The CDR3 DNA reads as TGTGCCAGCAGTGAACCCAACAGGGAAGAGACCCAGTACTTC. It translates to CASSEPNREETQYF.

The J gene is TRBJ2-3, the V gene TRBV7-2, with TRBD2 matching over 7 bases. V was pared by 4 bases and J by 4 bases, with 2 bases of the junction left unmatched. In germline, CDR1 is SGHTA, CDR2 FQGNSA. The CDR3 loop spans 13 amino acids. CDR3 DNA sequence: TGTGCCAGCAGCTCGGGGGGTCCAGATACGCAGTATTTT. Its translation is CASSSGGPDTQYF.

The V and J genes are TRBV12-3 or TRBV12-4 and TRBJ2-7; D unclear. This CDR3 is built from 11 residues. Trimming took 3 bases from V and 4 from J, leaving 4 bases between them. CDR3 DNA: TGTGCCAGCAGTTTCGGGTACGAGCAGTACTTC. Its translation is CASSFGYEQYF.

The chain recombines TRBV11-2 with TRBJ2-2; no firm D call. Germline CDR1 is SGHAT and CDR2 is FQNNGV. Trimming shortened V by 5 bases and J by 1 base, and 8 bases separated the two germline ends. The CDR3 has 14 residues. CDR3 in DNA: TGTGCCAGCAGCCTAACACAGAACACCGGGGAGCTGTTTTTT. This sequence encodes CASSLTQNTGELFF.

The J gene is TRBJ2-3, the V gene TRBV28; a weak D match, TRBD2 (5 bases). Between the trimmed V and J ends, which lost 5 bases and 10 bases, there was a span of 22 bases. The V gene's germline CDR1 is MDHEN and CDR2 SYDVKM. The CDR3 is made up of 15 amino acids. The CDR3 spells CASSGGRRNTLAQYF. CDR3 DNA: TGTGCCAGCAGTGGAGGACGGAGAAATACTCTAGCGCAGTATTTT. Supplemented by reference TRBV28 and TRBJ2-3, the full variable domain reads DVKVTQSSRYLVKRTGEKVFLECVQDMDHENMFWYRQDPGLGLRLIYFSYDVKMKEKGDIPEGYSVSREKKERFSLILESASTNQTSMYLCASSGGRRNTLAQYFGPGTRLTVL.

The CDR3 is CASSRNLGTDTQYF. The DNA for the CDR3 is TGCGCCAGCAGCAGGAACCTAGGCACAGATACGCAGTATTTT. The chain combines TRBV5-1 with TRBJ2-3; D is undetermined. Trimming left V 4 bases short and J 1 base short, with 10 bases between. This CDR3 contains 14 residues. Germline-derived CDR1 and CDR2 are SGHRS and YFSETQ.

The rearrangement joins TRBV19 to TRBJ2-1; D gene uncertain. From germline, CDR1 is LNHDA and CDR2 SQIVND (reference sequence). There are 14 residues in the CDR3. Trimming took off 7 bases at V and 0 bases at J, with 10 bases between the two ends. The CDR3 DNA reads TGTGCCAGTAAGCTCCGGAGCTCCTACAATGAGCAGTTCTTC. It translates to CASKLRSSYNEQFF.

The chain joins TRBV28 to TRBJ1-1; tentatively, D is TRBD1 (6 bases). The CDR3 covers 15 residues. The V end lost 6 bases, the J end lost 0 bases, and 14 bases lay between the germline ends. Germline V lookup: CDR1 MDHEN, CDR2 SYDVKM. CDR3 sequence: CASRTRQVMNTEAFF. The DNA of the CDR3 is TGTGCCAGCAGGACCCGACAGGTAATGAACACTGAAGCTTTCTTT. The full variable domain, completed using reference TRBV28 and TRBJ1-1, is DVKVTQSSRYLVKRTGEKVFLECVQDMDHENMFWYRQDPGLGLRLIYFSYDVKMKEKGDIPEGYSVSREKKERFSLILESASTNQTSMYLCASRTRQVMNTEAFFGQGTRLTVV.

DNA for the CDR3: TGTGCCAGTAGTACCATCGACAGGGGAGGACAGCCCCAGCATTTT. The encoded protein is CASSTIDRGGQPQHF. This chain links TRBV19 with TRBJ1-5; 8 positions match TRBD1. Looked up from germline, CDR1 is LNHDA and CDR2 is SQIVND (reference sequence). The CDR3 extends over 15 amino acids. V trimming: 4 bases; J trimming: 7 bases; junction bases outside the gene matches: 9.

The chain uses TRBV6-1 and TRBJ2-1; perhaps TRBD1 as D (5 bases). The V gene lost 2 bases and the J gene lost 13 bases, with 12 bases spanning the gap. The CDR3 has 12 residues. CDR1 is MNHNS and CDR2 is SASEGT in the germline V gene. This chain's CDR3 is CASSEWAGRQFF. In DNA, the CDR3 is TGTGCCAGCAGTGAATGGGCAGGGCGACAGTTCTTC.

V is TRBV19 and J is TRBJ1-1; maybe TRBD1 (5 bases). The CDR3 is 14 amino acids. With 5 bases removed from V and 7 bases from J, the gap between germline ends came to 17 bases. In germline, CDR1 is LNHDA, CDR2 SQIVND (reference sequence). DNA of the CDR3: TGTGCCAGTAGTTTCCGGCCCCGGGACGGTGAAGCTTTCTTT. This encodes CASSFRPRDGEAFF.

This sequence joins TRBV4-3 and TRBJ2-7, with 7 bases that match TRBD2. Per germline, CDR1 LGHNA and CDR2 YSLEER. V lost 0 bases and J lost 2; bases outside the gene matches: 10. This CDR3 is 17 amino acids long. Here the CDR3 reads CASSQDLTSASAYEQYF. Written as DNA, the CDR3 is TGCGCCAGCAGCCAAGATCTCACTAGCGCTTCCGCCTACGAGCAGTACTTC.

The rearrangement links TRBV2 to TRBJ1-1; no clear D gene. CDR1 is SNHLY and CDR2 is FYNNEI in the germline V gene. This CDR3 region has 13 residues. Trimming stripped 7 bases from V and 0 bases from J, with 9 bases between. The CDR3 bases are TGTGCCAGCACCGACTCCCTGAACACTGAAGCTTTCTTT. Translated: CASTDSLNTEAFF.

As to this clone: This sample also contains other DNA sequences that code for the same CDR3. This chain joins TRBV4-2 and TRBJ1-2; the match to TRBD1 covers 7 bases. Trimming at V came to 0 bases and at J to 2 bases, leaving 0 bases not matched to a gene. CDR3 length equals 14 residues. The germline V gene has CDR1 LGHNA and CDR2 YNFKEQ. The CDR3 sequence: CASSQEGGNYGYTF. CDR3 sequence (DNA): TGTGCCAGCAGCCAAGAAGGGGGCAACTATGGCTACACCTTC.

The chain has TRBV7-6 and TRBJ1-4; D is undetermined. V gave up 2 bases and J gave up 8 bases, with 18 bases separating them. CDR1 is SGHVS and CDR2 is FNYEAQ in the germline V gene. The CDR3 loop spans 16 amino acids. DNA for the CDR3: TGTGCCAGCAGCTTAAATTTACATGGGTCCGGCGAAAAACTGTTTTTT. This codes for CASSLNLHGSGEKLFF.

The chain is built from TRBV19 and TRBJ1-1; D is unresolved. Germline V gene lookup returns CDR1 LNHDA and CDR2 SQIVND (reference sequence). V lost 5 bases and J lost 6, with 16 bases in between. CDR3 length: 14 amino acids. The CDR3 loop is CASSHRSASAEAFF. The CDR3 DNA follows: TGTGCCAGTAGTCATAGGTCAGCCTCCGCTGAAGCTTTCTTT.

V usage is TRBV6-2 or TRBV6-3 and J usage is TRBJ1-5; D is uncertain. V was shortened by 6 bases and J by 3 bases, with 24 bases between the two germline ends. This CDR3 has 18 residues. Germline loops: CDR1 MNHEY, CDR2 SVGEGT. CDR3 DNA sequence: TGTGCCAGCAGCTCCCACGTCCAATTGCTGGGGTCCAATCAGCCCCAGCATTTT. Translation: CASSSHVQLLGSNQPQHF.